This TCR beta chain was profiled in a study of blood T cell repertoires in COVID-19. At the level of the study: Acute-phase and convalescent COVID-19 samples originated in the United States, Italy and Spain.

The germline V gene encodes CDR1 LGHDT and CDR2 YNNKEL (reference sequence). The V segment lost 3 bases and the J segment 0 bases; nucleotides outside the gene matches: 4. The CDR3 covers 17 residues. This clone was seen more than once but under ten times. Method: immunoSEQ multiplex PCR; TCRdb's copy keeps in-frame clones and lacks some. This sample has nearly 250,000 clones; just under 85% occur once, and the top ten carry 1.9%. V usage is TRBV3-1 (or the pseudogene TRBV3-2) and J usage is TRBJ1-4, with 10 bases that match TRBD1. What was sequenced was peripheral blood. The source is an elderly woman with acute or convalescent COVID-19. The CDR3 reads CASSHRDRGATNEKLFF. CDR3 coding DNA: TGTGCCAGCAGCCACCGGGACAGGGGAGCAACTAATGAAAAACTGTTTTTT.